This T cell receptor beta chain was sequenced in a study of blood T cell repertoires in COVID-19. Turning to the study itself: Acute-phase and convalescent COVID-19 samples originated in the United States, Italy and Spain. T cells, B-cell-depleted T cells, or PBMCs provided the cDNA or gDNA that served as material.

This clone showed up just a few times. Original processing methods: Reference gene primer amplification in the assay estimated nucleated cell counts. Assay: immunoSEQ multiplex PCR; the TCRdb copy retains only in-frame clones and omits some. V and J calls and clone size are as listed in that table; D and trimming were resolved from the DNA. Counted here are a few hundred thousand clones, around nine tenths occurring once; the ten biggest clones make up 6.2%. V was trimmed by 6 bases and J by 3 bases, leaving 15 bases between them. The CDR3 spans 15 residues. Germline V gene data show CDR1 as SGHTA and CDR2 as FQGNSA.

This clonotype was sampled from a man aged 60-69 years who had recovered from COVID-19. Sequencing input: peripheral blood. This chain joins TRBV7-2 and TRBJ1-5, with TRBD1 as a possible D gene (5 bases). CDR3 amino acids: CASRNNAGLNQPQHF. The CDR3 DNA reads as TGTGCCAGCAGAAATAATGCAGGGCTCAATCAGCCCCAGCATTTT.